The 15 T cell receptor beta chains below all came from one sample that was sequenced in a study of blood T cell repertoires in COVID-19. Only in-frame clones appear in the TCRdb table, and some are missing; sequencing was by immunoSEQ multiplex PCR. The table includes around 100,000 clones, around four fifths detected once. Sequencing was performed on peripheral blood. Receptors originate from a woman aged 70-85 years with acute or convalescent COVID-19.

This clone was found a few times. The rearrangement uses TRBV5-1 and TRBJ2-3, with TRBD2 identical over 11 bases. This CDR3 has 15 amino acids. CDR1 is SGHRS, CDR2 YFSETQ, per germline. Trimming removed 2 bases from V and 5 bases from J; junction bases left unmatched: 4. The CDR3 nucleotides are TGCGCCAGCAGCTTATTAGCGGGAGGGCAAGATACGCAGTATTTT. Amino acid sequence: CASSLLAGGQDTQYF.

Worth noting for this clone: Other DNA sequences in the same sample also yield this CDR3. The chain carries TRBV15 and TRBJ2-3; 8 nucleotides line up with TRBD1. This CDR3 spans 16 amino acids. The germline gives CDR1 LNHNV, CDR2 YYDKDF (reference sequence). The ends lost 0 bases at V and 4 bases at J; junction bases unmatched: 6. CDR3 in DNA: TGTGCCACCAGCAGAGATCGAGTGACAGGGGCAGATACGCAGTATTTT. Amino acid sequence: CATSRDRVTGADTQYF.

This rearrangement joins TRBV15 to TRBJ2-7; TRBD1 agrees at 7 bases. J lost 2 bases, V lost 5 bases, and 9 bases had no gene match. Germline V lookup: CDR1 LNHNV, CDR2 YYDKDF (reference sequence). There are 15 residues in the CDR3. This chain's CDR3 is CATSFNRGIPYEQYF. Here the CDR3 DNA reads TGTGCCACCAGCTTCAACAGGGGAATCCCCTACGAGCAGTACTTC.

V is TRBV19 and J is TRBJ1-2, with TRBD1 matching 10 bases. The germline V gene encodes CDR1 LNHDA and CDR2 SQIVND (reference sequence). This CDR3 is 15 amino acids long. Losses at the gene ends were 4 bases for V and 6 bases for J; bases not matched to a gene: 8. The DNA of the CDR3 is TGTGCCAGTAGTAGGCCCCAGACAGGGGGCCATGGCTACACCTTC. Translated, it gives CASSRPQTGGHGYTF. The complete variable domain, with remaining parts taken from reference TRBV19 and TRBJ1-2, reads DGGITQSPKYLFRKEGQNVTLSCEQNLNHDAMYWYRQDPGQGLRLIYYSQIVNDFQKGDIAEGYSVSREKKESFPLTVTSAQKNPTAFYLCASSRPQTGGHGYTFGSGTRLTVV.

The chain links TRBV7-8 to TRBJ1-6, with TRBD1 matching over 7 bases. The J segment lost 7 bases and the V segment lost 2 bases, leaving 5 bases of the junction unmatched. Looked up from germline, CDR1 is SGHVS and CDR2 is FQNEAQ. This CDR3 contains 15 residues. CDR3 sequence (DNA): TGTGCCAGCAGCTTAATGGGACAGCCCAATTCACCCCTCCACTTT. Translated, it gives CASSLMGQPNSPLHF.

This clone occurred once. Other DNA sequences in this sample translate to the same CDR3. This rearrangement joins TRBV6-5 to TRBJ1-5, with 7 bases that match TRBD1. The CDR3 extends over 13 amino acids. V was clipped by 6 bases and J by 5 bases; unmatched bases: 4. In germline, CDR1 is MNHEY, CDR2 SVGAGI. The DNA of the CDR3 is TGTGCCAGCAGCAGACAGGGTGATCAGCCCCAGCATTTT. It is translated as CASSRQGDQPQHF.

This chain connects TRBV10-3 to TRBJ1-2; 8 bases are a match to TRBD1. Trimming took 5 bases from V and 4 from J; bases not matched to a gene: 6. The CDR3 covers 14 residues. Germline values: CDR1 ENHRY, CDR2 SYGVKD. The CDR3 is CAISPGGEGYGYTF. For the CDR3, the DNA is TGTGCCATCAGTCCAGGGGGCGAGGGCTATGGCTACACCTTC.

This clone was recorded a few times. The rearrangement links TRBV10-2 to TRBJ2-1; maybe TRBD2 (7 bases). CDR1 is WSHSY and CDR2 is SAAADI in the germline V gene. The CDR3 length is 16 residues. Trimming stripped 6 bases from V and 6 bases from J, with 21 bases between. The chain's CDR3 is CASSQPWGGAGNEQFF. The CDR3 DNA reads TGCGCCAGCAGCCAACCTTGGGGGGGGGCGGGCAATGAGCAGTTCTTC.

A few counts support this clone. The chain is built from TRBV19 and TRBJ1-6, with D possibly TRBD1 on 6 matching bases. CDR3 length equals 15 residues. Germline V gives CDR1 LNHDA, CDR2 SQIVND (reference sequence). Trimming shortened V by 5 bases and J by 9 bases, and 17 bases separated the two germline ends. The CDR3 nucleotides read TGTGCCAGTAGTGAGAACAGGGTGAGAATTTCACCCCTCCACTTT. Residues: CASSENRVRISPLHF.

This clone appeared a single time. The rearrangement joins TRBV6-5 to TRBJ2-2; 10 bases line up with TRBD1. Germline CDR1 reads MNHEY; CDR2 reads SVGAGI. This CDR3 is 14 amino acids long. V lost 5 bases, J lost 6 bases, and 3 bases stayed unmatched. CDR3 residues: CASSRQGAAGELFF. The CDR3 nucleotides read TGTGCCAGCAGTCGACAGGGGGCCGCCGGGGAGCTGTTTTTT.

CDR3 sequence: CASSRSTGEQYF. The CDR3 DNA is TGTGCCAGCAGCCGATCGACGGGCGAGCAGTACTTC. The genes are TRBV2 and TRBJ2-7, with unresolved D. Deletions cut 6 bases from V and 6 bases from J, with 12 bases between. The length of the CDR3 is 12 residues. In germline, CDR1 is SNHLY, CDR2 FYNNEI.

This rearrangement joins TRBV9 to TRBJ1-4; 10 bases match TRBD1. Germline CDR1 reads SGDLS; CDR2 reads YYNGEE. V was pared by 3 bases and J by 5 bases, with 1 base of the junction left unmatched. The CDR3 is 14 amino acids. The CDR3 protein is CASSEDRGNEKLFF. The CDR3 DNA follows: TGTGCCAGCAGCGAGGACAGGGGGAATGAAAAACTGTTTTTT.

This chain joins TRBV13 and TRBJ2-3; 8 bases are shared with TRBD2. This CDR3 region has 11 residues. Germline loops: CDR1 PRHDT, CDR2 FYEKMQ (reference sequence). The junction had 4 bases not matched to a gene; V was cut back by 4 bases and J by 13 bases. CDR3 in DNA: TGTGCCAGCAGCTCCGGGACTAGGGAGTATTTT. This sequence encodes CASSSGTREYF.

The chain carries TRBV18 and TRBJ1-4; TRBD1 agrees at 7 bases. The germline CDR1 and CDR2 sequences are KGHSH and LQKENI. Trimming removed 6 bases from V and 6 bases from J; junction bases left unmatched: 7. This CDR3 has 14 residues. The CDR3 sequence is CASSDRVEDEKLFF. The CDR3 DNA follows: TGTGCCAGCTCCGACAGGGTTGAAGATGAAAAACTGTTTTTT.

This chain uses TRBV9 with TRBJ1-4; TRBD1 is a possible D gene (5 bases). V was trimmed by 4 bases and J by 7 bases, leaving 11 bases between them. CDR1 is SGDLS and CDR2 is YYNGEE in the germline V gene. This CDR3 comprises 13 residues. The CDR3 DNA sequence: TGTGCCAGCAGCCCAGGGTTTGGTGAAAAACTGTTTTTT. Translation gives CASSPGFGEKLFF.